Listed below are T cell receptor beta chains from one sample, sequenced in a study of T cell responses to AZD1222 COVID-19 vaccine. The table came from immunoSEQ multiplex PCR; TCRdb's copy has only in-frame clones and leaves some out. The sample yields 100,000 to 150,000 clones, 91% seen once. The sequencing here drew on peripheral blood, taken on day 0 of AZD1222 vaccination. These receptors all come from an adult in good health. The CDR3 runs from the conserved cysteine through the conserved F or W. A D gene is named only where the DNA matches it firmly. Clone size is stated in some rows and not others, as once, few, many or a class when expanded.

size: .; J: TRBJ2-1; V: TRBV6-4; D: TRBD2; CDR3: CASSDSSGSYNEQFF; DNA: TGTGCCAGCAGTGACTCTAGCGGGAGCTACAATGAGCAGTTCTTC
size: once; J: TRBJ2-1; V: TRBV18; D: .; CDR3: CASSPQGGNEQFF; DNA: TGTGCCAGCTCACCACAAGGGGGTAATGAGCAGTTCTTC
size: .; J: TRBJ1-5; V: TRBV11-1; D: .; CDR3: CASSLPIGSGNQPQHF; DNA: TGTGCCAGCAGCTTACCGATTGGGTCGGGCAATCAGCCCCAGCATTTT
size: .; J: TRBJ1-3; V: TRBV9; D: TRBD1; CDR3: CASSQSARTGGLRTIYF; DNA: TGTGCCAGCAGCCAAAGTGCCAGGACAGGGGGCCTGAGAACCATATATTTT
size: .; J: TRBJ1-5; V: TRBV10-2; D: .; CDR3: CASSVQGRGDQPQHF; DNA: TGCGCCAGCAGTGTCCAGGGTCGGGGGGATCAGCCCCAGCATTTT
size: few; J: TRBJ2-7; V: TRBV5-1; D: TRBD2; CDR3: CASSVLAGAYEQYF; DNA: TGCGCCAGCAGCGTTCTAGCGGGGGCCTACGAGCAGTACTTC
size: .; J: TRBJ2-7; V: TRBV28; D: .; CDR3: CASPREQYF; DNA: TGTGCCAGCCCCCGGGAGCAGTACTTC
size: few; J: TRBJ1-2; V: TRBV10-3; D: TRBD1; CDR3: CAISPTGVKNYGYTF; DNA: TGTGCCATCAGTCCCACAGGGGTAAAGAACTATGGCTACACCTTC
size: .; J: TRBJ1-1; V: TRBV3-1/TRBV3-2; D: TRBD1; CDR3: CASSQTGERAFF; DNA: TGTGCCAGCAGCCAAACAGGGGAGAGGGCTTTCTTT
size: .; J: TRBJ1-1; V: TRBV6-5; D: TRBD1; CDR3: CASTSSPQGGIEAFF; DNA: TGTGCCAGCACCTCCTCCCCACAGGGGGGTATTGAAGCTTTCTTT
size: .; J: TRBJ1-1; V: TRBV9; D: .; CDR3: CASSVGSAMNTEAFF; DNA: TGTGCCAGCAGCGTAGGGTCCGCTATGAACACTGAAGCTTTCTTT
size: .; J: TRBJ2-3; V: TRBV19; D: .; CDR3: CASKGGLYTDTQYF; DNA: TGTGCCAGTAAGGGGGGACTATACACAGATACGCAGTATTTT
size: .; J: TRBJ2-1; V: TRBV5-1; D: TRBD1; CDR3: CASSFLDAGQGKFF; DNA: TGCGCCAGCAGCTTTTTAGACGCCGGACAGGGGAAGTTCTTC
size: few; J: TRBJ2-7; V: TRBV6-6; D: .; CDR3: CASMRGFSSYEQYF; DNA: TGTGCCAGCATGAGAGGTTTTTCGTCCTACGAGCAGTACTTC
size: .; J: TRBJ1-6; V: TRBV3-1/TRBV3-2; D: .; CDR3: CASSQGATYSPLHF; DNA: TGTGCCAGCAGCCAAGGGGCGACATATTCACCCCTCCACTTT
size: .; J: TRBJ1-2; V: TRBV6-1; D: .; CDR3: CASSEPGGEAGYTF; DNA: TGTGCCAGCAGTGAGCCGGGCGGGGAGGCGGGCTACACCTTC
size: .; J: TRBJ1-5; V: TRBV23-1; D: .; CDR3: CARIQGYQPQHF; DNA: TGCGCCAGGATACAGGGATACCAGCCCCAGCATTTT
size: .; J: TRBJ1-6; V: TRBV13; D: TRBD1; CDR3: CASSFYSRQGSRSYNSPLHF; DNA: TGTGCCAGCAGCTTCTATTCCCGACAGGGTTCGCGGTCCTATAATTCACCCCTCCACTTT
size: .; J: TRBJ1-2; V: TRBV5-5; D: .; CDR3: CASSLAGGYTF; DNA: TGTGCCAGCAGCTTGGCCGGTGGCTACACCTTC
size: .; J: TRBJ1-5; V: TRBV10-3; D: .; CDR3: CAISESTDQPQHF; DNA: TGTGCCATCAGTGAGTCGACGGATCAGCCCCAGCATTTT
size: .; J: TRBJ1-6; V: TRBV27; D: .; CDR3: CASSFPENNSPLHF; DNA: TGTGCCAGCAGTTTCCCGGAAAATAATTCACCCCTCCACTTT
size: .; J: TRBJ1-1; V: TRBV7-9; D: TRBD1; CDR3: CASSPTGTGTEAFF; DNA: TGTGCCAGCAGTCCAACAGGGACAGGCACTGAAGCTTTCTTT
size: .; J: TRBJ1-1; V: TRBV18; D: .; CDR3: CASSPQGMNTEAFF; DNA: TGTGCCAGCTCACCCCAGGGAATGAACACTGAAGCTTTCTTT
size: .; J: TRBJ2-1; V: TRBV28; D: .; CDR3: CASSPPSTLQFF; DNA: TGTGCCAGCAGTCCCCCCTCTACTTTGCAGTTCTTC
size: few; J: TRBJ1-1; V: TRBV2; D: TRBD1; CDR3: CASLMRTGSTEAFF; DNA: TGTGCCAGCTTAATGAGGACAGGGAGCACTGAAGCTTTCTTT
size: .; J: TRBJ1-2; V: TRBV3-1/TRBV3-2; D: .; CDR3: CASSQGTNYGYTF; DNA: TGTGCCAGCAGCCAAGGGACTAACTATGGCTACACCTTC
size: .; J: TRBJ2-5; V: TRBV28; D: .; CDR3: CASSLGRLETQYF; DNA: TGTGCCAGCAGTTTGGGCAGGTTGGAGACCCAGTACTTC
size: .; J: TRBJ2-5; V: TRBV14; D: TRBD2; CDR3: CASSPGLAATQYF; DNA: TGTGCCAGCAGCCCCGGACTAGCGGCGACCCAGTACTTC
size: .; J: TRBJ2-1; V: TRBV28; D: TRBD2; CDR3: CASQRLAGLNEQFF; DNA: TGTGCCAGCCAACGACTAGCGGGACTCAATGAGCAGTTCTTC
size: .; J: TRBJ2-1; V: TRBV27; D: TRBD2; CDR3: CASSTRTSGVRGEQFF; DNA: TGTGCCAGCAGCACCCGGACTAGCGGAGTGAGGGGTGAGCAGTTCTTC
size: once; J: TRBJ2-5; V: TRBV5-4; D: .; CDR3: CASSLAEGQQETQYF; DNA: TGTGCCAGCAGCTTGGCTGAAGGACAGCAAGAGACCCAGTACTTC
size: few; J: TRBJ1-2; V: TRBV5-1; D: .; CDR3: CASSLEGPLLGYTF; DNA: TGCGCCAGCAGCTTGGAAGGGCCCCTCCTTGGCTACACCTTC
size: .; J: TRBJ1-1; V: TRBV11-2; D: .; CDR3: CASSLGHGAEAFF; DNA: TGTGCCAGCAGCTTAGGGCACGGAGCTGAAGCTTTCTTT
size: .; J: TRBJ1-2; V: TRBV10-1; D: TRBD1; CDR3: CASSESRGLMRGYTF; DNA: TGCGCCAGCAGTGAGTCGAGGGGGCTGATGAGGGGCTACACCTTC
size: .; J: TRBJ2-1; V: TRBV7-6; D: .; CDR3: CASSLGPAYNEQFF; DNA: TGTGCCAGCAGCTTGGGTCCTGCCTACAATGAGCAGTTCTTC
size: .; J: TRBJ2-5; V: TRBV7-9; D: .; CDR3: CATNTDSETQYF; DNA: TGTGCTACTAATACGGATTCGGAGACCCAGTACTTC
size: .; J: TRBJ2-1; V: TRBV6-5; D: .; CDR3: CASSYSRRPEFNEQFF; DNA: TGTGCCAGCAGTTACTCGAGACGGCCCGAATTCAATGAGCAGTTCTTC
size: .; J: TRBJ1-2; V: TRBV30; D: .; CDR3: CAWKPSAYGYTF; DNA: TGTGCCTGGAAGCCCTCGGCCTATGGCTACACCTTC
size: .; J: TRBJ1-1; V: TRBV9; D: .; CDR3: CASSVGGVSEAFF; DNA: TGTGCCAGCAGCGTAGGCGGGGTGTCTGAAGCTTTCTTT
size: .; J: TRBJ2-7; V: TRBV7-9; D: .; CDR3: CASSFSRESSYEQYF; DNA: TGTGCCAGCAGCTTTTCACGGGAAAGCTCCTACGAGCAGTACTTC
size: .; J: TRBJ2-7; V: TRBV5-1; D: TRBD2; CDR3: CASSLVNSGRRYEQYF; DNA: TGCGCCAGCAGCTTGGTTAATAGCGGGAGACGGTACGAGCAGTACTTC
size: .; J: TRBJ2-3; V: TRBV7-6; D: .; CDR3: CASSLPKGGPYNTQYF; DNA: TGTGCCAGCAGCTTACCGAAGGGGGGTCCGTACAATACGCAGTATTTT
size: .; J: TRBJ1-1; V: TRBV20-1; D: .; CDR3: CSASVGEAFF; DNA: TGCAGTGCTAGCGTCGGTGAAGCTTTCTTT
size: .; J: TRBJ1-6; V: TRBV30; D: .; CDR3: CAWTGQRGTPLHF; DNA: TGTGCCTGGACTGGTCAAAGGGGAACACCCCTCCACTTT
size: .; J: TRBJ1-5; V: TRBV3-1/TRBV3-2; D: .; CDR3: CASSLGARPQPQHF; DNA: TGTGCCAGCAGCCTTGGGGCCAGGCCTCAGCCCCAGCATTTT
size: .; J: TRBJ2-5; V: TRBV28; D: .; CDR3: CASSLGGTQYF; DNA: TGTGCCAGCAGTTTAGGAGGGACCCAGTACTTC
size: .; J: TRBJ2-3; V: TRBV6-5; D: .; CDR3: CASRDASTDTQYF; DNA: TGTGCCAGCAGGGACGCTAGCACAGATACGCAGTATTTT
size: .; J: TRBJ1-2; V: TRBV5-1; D: .; CDR3: CASSLGWDTDGYTF; DNA: TGCGCCAGCAGCTTAGGTTGGGACACGGATGGCTACACCTTC
size: .; J: TRBJ2-3; V: TRBV9; D: TRBD2; CDR3: CASSRLAGAKPPHTDTQYF; DNA: TGTGCCAGCAGCCGACTAGCGGGAGCTAAGCCGCCCCACACAGATACGCAGTATTTT
size: .; J: TRBJ2-7; V: TRBV11-2; D: TRBD1; CDR3: CASSLSPGGNYEQYF; DNA: TGTGCCAGCAGCTTATCTCCAGGGGGCAACTACGAGCAGTACTTC
size: .; J: TRBJ2-7; V: TRBV24-1; D: TRBD1; CDR3: CATSESDRGGQYF; DNA: TGTGCCACCAGTGAATCCGACAGGGGCGGGCAGTACTTC
size: .; J: TRBJ1-5; V: TRBV19; D: .; CDR3: CASSEQGLGPQHF; DNA: TGTGCCAGTAGTGAACAGGGTCTGGGGCCCCAGCATTTT
size: .; J: TRBJ1-2; V: TRBV28; D: TRBD1; CDR3: CASSLGSGNRGRGWTF; DNA: TGTGCCAGCAGTTTAGGATCCGGTAATAGGGGGCGGGGTTGGACCTTC
size: .; J: TRBJ1-3; V: TRBV27; D: .; CDR3: CASSSLAAGEGNTIYF; DNA: TGTGCCAGCTCCTCCCTGGCAGCCGGGGAAGGAAACACCATATATTTT